This is a list of T cell receptor beta chains from one sample in a study of cytomegalovirus exposure and HLA in healthy donors. Some clones are missing from TCRdb's copy, which holds only in-frame ones; the method was immunoSEQ multiplex PCR. The sample table sets out under 90,000 clones. The material sequenced was PBMCs. Receptors were obtained from a man aged 50-60 years in good health and CMV-seropositive. The CDR3 runs from the conserved cysteine through the conserved F or W. D genes are given only for firm matches.

j_gene | d_gene | v_gene | CDR3nt | CDR3aa
TRBJ1-5 | . | TRBV19 | TGTGCCAGTAGTATAGGACAGAACAATCAGCCCCAGCATTTT | CASSIGQNNQPQHF
TRBJ1-2 | . | TRBV6-1 | TGTGCCAGCAGTGAACTGGGGGGGGACCTCTATGGCTACACCTTC | CASSELGGDLYGYTF
TRBJ1-6 | TRBD1 | TRBV2 | TGTGCCAGCAGTGGGCGGGACAGGAATTCACCCCTCCACTTT | CASSGRDRNSPLHF
TRBJ2-7 | TRBD2 | TRBV5-1 | TGCGCCAGCAGCTTGAGGGCGCGGACTAGCGGGAGTCGGGCCTACGAGCAGTACTTC | CASSLRARTSGSRAYEQYF
TRBJ2-7 | TRBD2 | TRBV19 | TGTGCCAGTACCCGGAGAAGACTAGCGGATATCTCCTACGAGCAGTACTTC | CASTRRRLADISYEQYF
TRBJ2-3 | . | TRBV28 | TGTGCCAGCAGCCGGGGAGAAAGGGCAGATACGCAGTATTTT | CASSRGERADTQYF
TRBJ1-6 | TRBD1 | TRBV11-3 | TGTGCCAGCAGCTCTATGGGACAGGGTAACTCACCCCTCCACTTT | CASSSMGQGNSPLHF
TRBJ1-5 | . | TRBV7-2 | TGTGCCAGCAGCTTAGCCTCCGGGAAGGCTCAGCCCCAGCATTTT | CASSLASGKAQPQHF
TRBJ1-2 | TRBD1 | TRBV27 | TGTGCCAGCAGTCCGCAGACAGGGACGGATTATGGCTACACCTTC | CASSPQTGTDYGYTF
TRBJ1-1 | TRBD1 | TRBV30 | TGTGCCTGCGACCGGACAGGGGCCAACACTGAAGCTTTCTTT | CACDRTGANTEAFF
TRBJ2-1 | . | TRBV29-1 | TGCAGCGTTGGACGAGGGGGAGAACTTTTTCATGAGCAGTTCTTC | CSVGRGGELFHEQFF
TRBJ2-3 | TRBD2 | TRBV7-2 | TGTGCCAGCAGCTTGACGGGAGGACCAGATACGCAGTATTTT | CASSLTGGPDTQYF
TRBJ1-5 | . | TRBV28 | TGTGCCAGCAGTTTGTTGACAGGTTCGCCTGCCCAGCATTTT | CASSLLTGSPAQHF
TRBJ2-1 | TRBD2 | TRBV11-3 | TGTGCCAGCAGCTTTGGCGGGAGAAGGTCCAATGAGCAGTTCTTC | CASSFGGRRSNEQFF
TRBJ1-2 | . | TRBV30 | TGTGCCTGGAGGGCCATCTATGGCTACACCTTC | CAWRAIYGYTF
TRBJ2-5 | TRBD2 | TRBV6-1 | TGTGCCAGCAGGGTTGGCGGGAGGGAGGAGACCCAGTACTTC | CASRVGGREETQYF
TRBJ1-1 | TRBD1 | TRBV7-8 | TGTGCCAGCAGCCCAGTCCCGGGACAGGGGAGGAACACTGAAGCTTTCTTT | CASSPVPGQGRNTEAFF
TRBJ2-3 | TRBD1 | TRBV19 | TGTGCCAGTAGTACAGGGGGAGTTGGTACGCAGTATTTT | CASSTGGVGTQYF
TRBJ1-5 | . | TRBV4-1 | TGCGCCAGCAGCGTACAGGGTTTTCAGCCCCAGCATTTT | CASSVQGFQPQHF
TRBJ2-7 | . | TRBV4-2 | TGTGCCAGCAGCCCAAGTATAGACCTAGACGAGCAGTACTTC | CASSPSIDLDEQYF
TRBJ2-3 | . | TRBV4-1 | TGCGCCAGCAGCCAAGACCCTAGCGACACAGATACGCAGTATTTT | CASSQDPSDTDTQYF
TRBJ2-5 | TRBD1 | TRBV5-1 | TGCGCCAGCAGCTCCAGGGGGCAGGCAGAGACCCAGTACTTC | CASSSRGQAETQYF
TRBJ1-2 | TRBD1 | TRBV27 | TGTGCCAGCAATGACGGGACAGGGTATCCCTATGGCTACACCTTC | CASNDGTGYPYGYTF
TRBJ2-3 | . | TRBV5-1 | TGCGCCAGCAGCCCGAATGGGGAGAGCACAGATACGCAGTATTTT | CASSPNGESTDTQYF
TRBJ1-2 | TRBD1 | TRBV5-7 | TGTGCCAGCAGCTTGGTATCAGGGGGACGCGGCTACACCTTC | CASSLVSGGRGYTF
TRBJ2-2 | TRBD2 | TRBV10-3 | TGTGCCATCAGTGAATTGGGCGGGAGGACCGGGGAGCTGTTTTTT | CAISELGGRTGELFF
TRBJ1-2 | . | TRBV19 | TGTGCCAGTAAGGAGGGGATCGTAGATGGCTACACCTTC | CASKEGIVDGYTF
TRBJ2-7 | . | TRBV30 | TGTGCCTGGAGCGGAGGGGCCTACGAGCAGTACTTC | CAWSGGAYEQYF
TRBJ2-1 | . | TRBV11-2 | TGTGCCAGCAGCACACACAGGGCCCGTACACTCGAGCAGTTCTTC | CASSTHRARTLEQFF